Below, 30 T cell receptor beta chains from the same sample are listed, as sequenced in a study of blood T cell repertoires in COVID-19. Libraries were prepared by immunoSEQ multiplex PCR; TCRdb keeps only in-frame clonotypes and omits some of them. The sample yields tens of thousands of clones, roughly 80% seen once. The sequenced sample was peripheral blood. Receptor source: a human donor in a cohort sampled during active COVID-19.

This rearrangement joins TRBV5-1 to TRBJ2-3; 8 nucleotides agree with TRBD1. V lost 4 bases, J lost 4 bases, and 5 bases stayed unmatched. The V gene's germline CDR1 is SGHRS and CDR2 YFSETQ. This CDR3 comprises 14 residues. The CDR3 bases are TGCGCCAGCAGCCCGCAGGGGGCGTCAGATACGCAGTATTTT. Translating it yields CASSPQGASDTQYF. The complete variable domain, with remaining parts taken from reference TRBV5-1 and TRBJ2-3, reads KAGVTQTPRYLIKTRGQQVTLSCSPISGHRSVSWYQQTPGQGLQFLFEYFSETQRNKGNFPGRFSGRQFSNSRSEMNVSTLELGDSALYLCASSPQGASDTQYFGPGTRLTVL.

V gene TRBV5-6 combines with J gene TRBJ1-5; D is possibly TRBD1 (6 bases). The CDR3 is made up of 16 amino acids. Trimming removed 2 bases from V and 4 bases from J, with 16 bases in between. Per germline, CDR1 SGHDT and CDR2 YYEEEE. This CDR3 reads CASSFGTSQGNQPQHF. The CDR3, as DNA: TGTGCCAGCAGCTTCGGGACATCCCAAGGAAATCAGCCCCAGCATTTT.

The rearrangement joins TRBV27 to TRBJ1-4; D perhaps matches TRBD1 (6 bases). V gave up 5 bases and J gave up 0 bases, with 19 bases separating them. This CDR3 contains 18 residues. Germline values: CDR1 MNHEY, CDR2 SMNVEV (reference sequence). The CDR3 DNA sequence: TGTGCCAGCAGTAGTACAGGGTTGGGGGCCGCAACTAATGAAAAACTGTTTTTT. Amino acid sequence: CASSSTGLGAATNEKLFF.

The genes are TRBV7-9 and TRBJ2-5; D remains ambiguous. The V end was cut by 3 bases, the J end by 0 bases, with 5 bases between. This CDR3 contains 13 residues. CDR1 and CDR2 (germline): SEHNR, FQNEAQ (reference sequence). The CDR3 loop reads CASSLEYQETQYF. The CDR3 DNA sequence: TGTGCCAGCAGCTTGGAGTACCAAGAGACCCAGTACTTC.

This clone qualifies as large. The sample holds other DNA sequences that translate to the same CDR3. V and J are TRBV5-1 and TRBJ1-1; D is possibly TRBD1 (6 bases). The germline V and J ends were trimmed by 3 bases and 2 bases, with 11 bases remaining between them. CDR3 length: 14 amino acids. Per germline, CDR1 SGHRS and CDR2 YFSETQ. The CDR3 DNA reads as TGCGCCAGCAGCTCCAGGACAGCTAACACTGAAGCTTTCTTT. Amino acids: CASSSRTANTEAFF.

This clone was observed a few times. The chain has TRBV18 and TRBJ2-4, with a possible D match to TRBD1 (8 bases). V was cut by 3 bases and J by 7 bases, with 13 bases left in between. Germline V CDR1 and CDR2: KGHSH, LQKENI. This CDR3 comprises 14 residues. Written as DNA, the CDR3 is TGTGCCAGCTCACCCACAGGGGGAGGGAACATTCAGTACTTC. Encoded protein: CASSPTGGGNIQYF.

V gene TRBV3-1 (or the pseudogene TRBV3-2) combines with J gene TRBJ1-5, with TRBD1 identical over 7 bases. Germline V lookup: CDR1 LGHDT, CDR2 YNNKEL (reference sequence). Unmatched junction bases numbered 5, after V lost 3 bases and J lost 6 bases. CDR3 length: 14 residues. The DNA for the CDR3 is TGTGCCAGCAGCCACGACAGGGCAGGTCAGCCCCAGCATTTT. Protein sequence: CASSHDRAGQPQHF.

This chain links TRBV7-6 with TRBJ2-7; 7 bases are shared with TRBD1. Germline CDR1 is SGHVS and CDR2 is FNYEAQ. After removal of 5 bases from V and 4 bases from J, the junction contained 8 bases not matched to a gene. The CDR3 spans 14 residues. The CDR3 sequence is CASSTDAGGYEQYF. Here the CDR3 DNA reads TGTGCCAGCAGCACAGACGCAGGGGGATACGAGCAGTACTTC.

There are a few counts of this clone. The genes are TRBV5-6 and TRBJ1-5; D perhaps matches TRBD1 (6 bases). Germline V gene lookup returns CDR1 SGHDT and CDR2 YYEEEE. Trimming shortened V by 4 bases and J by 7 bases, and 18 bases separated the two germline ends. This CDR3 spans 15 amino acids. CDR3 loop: CASSMRGGSGQPQHF. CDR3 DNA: TGTGCCAGCAGCATGCGTGGGGGCAGTGGGCAGCCCCAGCATTTT.

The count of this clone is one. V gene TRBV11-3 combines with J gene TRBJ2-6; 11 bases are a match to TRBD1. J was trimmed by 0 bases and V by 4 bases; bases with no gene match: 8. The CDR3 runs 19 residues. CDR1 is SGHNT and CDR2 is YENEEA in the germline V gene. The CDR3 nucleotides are TGTGCCAGCAGCTCCGATCGGGACAGGGGGTTCTCTGGGGCCAACGTCCTGACTTTC. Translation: CASSSDRDRGFSGANVLTF.

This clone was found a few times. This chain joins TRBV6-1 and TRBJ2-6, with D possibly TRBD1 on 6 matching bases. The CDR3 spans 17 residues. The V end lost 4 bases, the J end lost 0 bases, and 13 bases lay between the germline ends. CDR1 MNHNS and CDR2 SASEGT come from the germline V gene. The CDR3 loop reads CASSVGHFNSGANVLTF. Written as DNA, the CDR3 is TGTGCCAGCAGTGTGGGACACTTCAACTCTGGGGCCAACGTCCTGACTTTC.

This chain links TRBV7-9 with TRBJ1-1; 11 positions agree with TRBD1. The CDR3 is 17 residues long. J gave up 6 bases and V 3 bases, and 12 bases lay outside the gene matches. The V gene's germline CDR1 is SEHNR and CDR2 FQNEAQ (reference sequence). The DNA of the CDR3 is TGTGCCAGCAGCTTTCCACCAAAGGACAGGGGGCGCCCTGAAGCTTTCTTT. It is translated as CASSFPPKDRGRPEAFF.

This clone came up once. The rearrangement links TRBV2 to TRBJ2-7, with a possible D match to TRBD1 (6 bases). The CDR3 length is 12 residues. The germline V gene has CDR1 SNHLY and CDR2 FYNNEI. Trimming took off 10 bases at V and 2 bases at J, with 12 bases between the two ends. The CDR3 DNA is TGTGCCATACAGGGAAAAACCTACGAGCAGTACTTC. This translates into CAIQGKTYEQYF.

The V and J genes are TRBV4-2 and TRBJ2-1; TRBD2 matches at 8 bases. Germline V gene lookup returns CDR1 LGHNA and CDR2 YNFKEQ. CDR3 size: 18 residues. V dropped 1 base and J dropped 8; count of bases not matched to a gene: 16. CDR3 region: CASSQGQGLGGAHHEQFF. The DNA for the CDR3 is TGTGCCAGCAGCCAAGGGCAAGGCCTCGGGGGGGCTCACCATGAGCAGTTCTTC.

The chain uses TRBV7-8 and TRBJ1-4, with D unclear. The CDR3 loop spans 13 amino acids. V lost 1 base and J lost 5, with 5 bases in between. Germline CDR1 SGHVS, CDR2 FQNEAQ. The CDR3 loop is CASSLVENEKLFF. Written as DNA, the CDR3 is TGTGCCAGCAGCTTAGTAGAAAATGAAAAACTGTTTTTT.

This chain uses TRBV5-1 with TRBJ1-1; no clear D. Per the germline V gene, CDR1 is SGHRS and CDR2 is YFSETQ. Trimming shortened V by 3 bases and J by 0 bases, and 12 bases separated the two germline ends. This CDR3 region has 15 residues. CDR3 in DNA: TGCGCCAGCAGCTGGCAGAGCGCCTTGAACACTGAAGCTTTCTTT. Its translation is CASSWQSALNTEAFF. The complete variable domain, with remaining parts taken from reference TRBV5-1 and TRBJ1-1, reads KAGVTQTPRYLIKTRGQQVTLSCSPISGHRSVSWYQQTPGQGLQFLFEYFSETQRNKGNFPGRFSGRQFSNSRSEMNVSTLELGDSALYLCASSWQSALNTEAFFGQGTRLTVV.

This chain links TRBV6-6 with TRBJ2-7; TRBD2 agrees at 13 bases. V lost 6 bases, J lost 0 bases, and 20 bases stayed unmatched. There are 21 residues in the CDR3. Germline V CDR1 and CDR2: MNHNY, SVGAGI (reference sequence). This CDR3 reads CASSLINLGLAGAQSSYEQYF. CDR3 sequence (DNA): TGTGCCAGCAGCCTAATTAACCTTGGACTAGCGGGGGCCCAATCCTCCTACGAGCAGTACTTC.

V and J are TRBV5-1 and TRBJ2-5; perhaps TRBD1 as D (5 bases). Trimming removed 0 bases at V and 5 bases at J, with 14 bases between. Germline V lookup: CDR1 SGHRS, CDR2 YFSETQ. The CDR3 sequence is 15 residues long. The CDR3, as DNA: TGCGCCAGCAGCTTGGGTGCAGGGCCCAGCGAGACCCAGTACTTC. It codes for CASSLGAGPSETQYF.

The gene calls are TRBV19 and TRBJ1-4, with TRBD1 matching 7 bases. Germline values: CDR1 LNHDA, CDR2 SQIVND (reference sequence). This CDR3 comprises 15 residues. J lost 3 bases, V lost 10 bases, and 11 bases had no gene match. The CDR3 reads CATKPRGQSNEKLFF. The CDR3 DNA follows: TGTGCCACTAAACCCCGGGGACAGTCTAATGAAAAACTGTTTTTT.

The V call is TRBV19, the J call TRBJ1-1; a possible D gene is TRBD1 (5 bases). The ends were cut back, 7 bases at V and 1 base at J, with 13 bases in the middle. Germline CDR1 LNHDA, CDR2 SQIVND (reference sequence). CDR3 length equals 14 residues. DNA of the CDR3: TGTGCCAGTACCGTAAGACAGCAGAACACTGAAGCTTTCTTT. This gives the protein CASTVRQQNTEAFF. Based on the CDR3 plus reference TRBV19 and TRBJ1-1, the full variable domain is DGGITQSPKYLFRKEGQNVTLSCEQNLNHDAMYWYRQDPGQGLRLIYYSQIVNDFQKGDIAEGYSVSREKKESFPLTVTSAQKNPTAFYLCASTVRQQNTEAFFGQGTRLTVV.

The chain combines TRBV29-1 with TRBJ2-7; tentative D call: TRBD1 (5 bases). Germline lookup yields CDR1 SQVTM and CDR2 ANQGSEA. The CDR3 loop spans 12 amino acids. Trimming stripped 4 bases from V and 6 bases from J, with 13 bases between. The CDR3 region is CSVGGSTGEQYF. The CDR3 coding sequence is TGCAGCGTTGGGGGCAGCACCGGCGAGCAGTACTTC.

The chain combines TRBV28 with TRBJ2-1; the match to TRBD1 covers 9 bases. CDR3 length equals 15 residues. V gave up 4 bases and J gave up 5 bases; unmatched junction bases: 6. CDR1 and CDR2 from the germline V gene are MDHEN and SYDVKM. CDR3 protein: CASSSPGQGNNEQFF. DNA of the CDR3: TGTGCCAGCAGTTCGCCGGGACAGGGAAACAATGAGCAGTTCTTC.

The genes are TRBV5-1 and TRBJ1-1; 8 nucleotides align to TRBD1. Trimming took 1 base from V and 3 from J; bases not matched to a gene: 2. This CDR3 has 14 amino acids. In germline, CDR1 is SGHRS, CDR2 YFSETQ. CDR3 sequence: CASSLQGADTEAFF. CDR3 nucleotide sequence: TGCGCCAGCAGCTTGCAGGGGGCCGACACTGAAGCTTTCTTT.

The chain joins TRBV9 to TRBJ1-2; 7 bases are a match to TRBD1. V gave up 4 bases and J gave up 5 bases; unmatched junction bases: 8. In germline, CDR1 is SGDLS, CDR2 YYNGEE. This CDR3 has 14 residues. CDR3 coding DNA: TGTGCCAGCAGCCCCAGACAGGGCCCATATGGCTACACCTTC. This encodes CASSPRQGPYGYTF.

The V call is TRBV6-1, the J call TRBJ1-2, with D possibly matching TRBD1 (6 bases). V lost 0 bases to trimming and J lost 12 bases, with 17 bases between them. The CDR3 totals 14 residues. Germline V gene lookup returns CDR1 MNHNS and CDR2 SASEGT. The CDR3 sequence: CASSEAGQGKGNTF. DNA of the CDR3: TGTGCCAGCAGTGAAGCGGGGCAGGGGAAGGGAAACACCTTC.

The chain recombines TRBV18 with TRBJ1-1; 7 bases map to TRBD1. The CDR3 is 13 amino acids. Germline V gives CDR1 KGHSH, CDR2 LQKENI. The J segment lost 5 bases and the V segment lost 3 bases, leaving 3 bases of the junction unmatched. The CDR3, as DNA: TGTGCCAGCTCACCGACAGGGAGAACTGAAGCTTTCTTT. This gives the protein CASSPTGRTEAFF.

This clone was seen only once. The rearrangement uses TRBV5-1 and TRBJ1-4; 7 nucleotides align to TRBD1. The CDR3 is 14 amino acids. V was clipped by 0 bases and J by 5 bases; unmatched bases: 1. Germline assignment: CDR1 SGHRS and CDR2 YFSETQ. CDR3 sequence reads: CASSLGGGNEKLFF. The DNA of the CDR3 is TGCGCCAGCAGCTTGGGAGGGGGCAATGAAAAACTGTTTTTT.

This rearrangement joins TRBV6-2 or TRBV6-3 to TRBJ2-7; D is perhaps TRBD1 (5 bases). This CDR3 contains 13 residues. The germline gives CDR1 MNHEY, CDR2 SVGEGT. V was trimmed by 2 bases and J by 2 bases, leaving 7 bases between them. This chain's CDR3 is CASSYDSTYEQYF. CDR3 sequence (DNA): TGTGCCAGCAGTTACGACAGCACCTACGAGCAGTACTTC.

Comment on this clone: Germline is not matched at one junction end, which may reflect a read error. The CDR3: CASGLVLAGGKQPQHF. The DNA for the CDR3 is TGTGCTAGTGGTTTGGTACTTGCAGGGGGCAAGCAGCCCCAGCATTTT. The chain joins TRBV12-5 to TRBJ1-5; 8 positions agree with TRBD1. The CDR3 totals 16 residues. The germline V gene has CDR1 LGHNT and CDR2 FRNRAP.

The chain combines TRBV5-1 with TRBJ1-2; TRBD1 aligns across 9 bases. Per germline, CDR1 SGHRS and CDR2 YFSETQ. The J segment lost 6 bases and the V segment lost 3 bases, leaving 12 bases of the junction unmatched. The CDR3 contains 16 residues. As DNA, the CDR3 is TGCGCCAGCAGCTCCCCGGGGGGACAGGGTGACCATGGCTACACCTTC. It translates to CASSSPGGQGDHGYTF.